The 3 T cell receptor beta chains below were found in one sample sequenced in a study of shared clonotypes between healthy human individuals. Naive CD8 cells lacked CD45RO and underwent positive selection for CCR7, leaving out terminally differentiated effector memory CD45RA+ cells. Clones were read by immunoSEQ multiplex PCR, and TCRdb kept only the in-frame ones, dropping some. The table records hundreds of thousands of clones, roughly 95% of them present only once. The specimen was naive CD8+ T cells sorted from blood. The receptor set was obtained from a woman in her thirties in good health.

Of note for this clone: Other DNA sequences in this specimen translate into the identical CDR3. The chain employs TRBV7-9 and TRBJ2-7; D might be TRBD1 (6 bases). There are 13 residues in the CDR3. V was shortened by 5 bases and J by 2 bases, with 10 bases between the two germline ends. In germline, CDR1 is SEHNR, CDR2 FQNEAQ (reference sequence). The DNA for the CDR3 is TGTGCCAGCAGCCCAGGGACACCCTACGAGCAGTACTTC. Translated, it gives CASSPGTPYEQYF.

Note on this clone: The sample contains more than one DNA sequence encoding this CDR3. This chain uses TRBV9 with TRBJ2-3; D unresolved. V lost 0 bases to trimming and J lost 3 bases, with 5 bases between them. Germline V CDR1 and CDR2: SGDLS, YYNGEE. CDR3 length equals 13 residues. The CDR3 region is CASSVGRTDTQYF. The CDR3 DNA sequence: TGTGCCAGCAGCGTAGGCAGGACAGATACGCAGTATTTT.

This chain links TRBV5-6 with TRBJ1-2; 7 bases align to TRBD1. CDR3 length: 18 residues. V shed 4 bases and J 4 bases; nucleotides not matched to a gene: 19. The germline V gene has CDR1 SGHDT and CDR2 YYEEEE. The CDR3 spells CASSQTGEGLSQIYGYTF. The CDR3 DNA sequence: TGTGCCAGCAGCCAAACAGGGGAAGGCCTGAGTCAGATCTATGGCTACACCTTC.